One T cell receptor beta chain is described in this entry. The data originate from a study of blood T cell repertoires in COVID-19. Overall study context: Sites in the United States, Italy and Spain provided acute and convalescent COVID-19 samples. PBMCs, B-cell-depleted T cells, or T cells were the source of the cDNA or gDNA that made up the material.

Original handling: Reference gene primer amplification gave estimated nucleated cell counts. Here immunoSEQ multiplex PCR was the method, and the copy in TCRdb shows in-frame clones only, minus some. V and J calls and clone size are copied from that table; D and trimming were computed from the DNA. This sample has under 50,000 clones, with about 88% found just once. The CDR3 covers 17 residues. Germline V gene sequence: CDR1 MGHRA, CDR2 YSYEKL. After removal of 2 bases from V and 9 bases from J, the junction contained 12 bases not matched to a gene. The sample comprised peripheral blood. This clonotype was obtained from a man in his 70s with active COVID-19. The gene calls are TRBV4-1 and TRBJ2-1, with TRBD1 identical over 11 bases. CDR3 coding DNA: TGCGCCAGCAGCCAACTTTGGGAGGGGACAGGGGGTGGTGAGCAGTTCTTC. Protein product: CASSQLWEGTGGGEQFF.